This note documents a single T cell receptor beta chain sequence. Only a few counts were recorded for this clonotype. Its antigen is unknown. One base away there is no much larger clone; base qualities are not given. The data are from a study of T-cell memory formation after mild COVID-19 (dated by TCRdb to the early 2020s). About the investigation overall: TCR sequence clusters from the two donors were largely donor specific. In two donors, T-cell clones that expanded and contracted after mild COVID-19 were tracked by sequencing TCRalpha and TCRbeta repertoires over time. Two young, previously healthy adult volunteers, one female and one male, were included in the cohort.

The CDR3 contains 15 residues, cysteine and phenylalanine counted. Just CDR3 DNA is preserved here, 45 bases in frame from base 1. Between the V and J ends, shortened by 3 bases and 4 bases respectively, the junction contains 19 bases. In the germline V gene (reference sequence), CDR1 corresponds to DFQATT and CDR2 to SNEGSKA. Here is what the overall study found, with its caveats: From day 15 to 85, contracting clones showed balanced CD4/CD8 phenotypes, whereas a second wave of clones that expanded from day 15 to 37 leaned towards CD4+. Contracting CD4+ clones turned up mainly in the CM and EM memory subsets, whereas EMRA was where CD8+ clones were enriched. The study covered only a couple of mild cases, and larger cohorts including severe cases with pre-infection samples were considered necessary. Some responding clones were detected in pre-infection memory, suggesting pre-existing cross-reactive memory T cells joined the SARS-CoV-2 response. SARS-CoV-2 specificity of the second-wave clones peaking on day 37 was not confirmed.

PBMCs were isolated by Ficoll-Paque density gradient centrifugation. Sequencing took place on an Illumina NovaSeq 6000. cDNA libraries for TCRalpha and TCRbeta were prepared by 5'RACE using constant-segment primers, with sample barcodes and unique molecular identifiers added. RNA was extracted from every sample with Trizol reagent. Libraries were amplified in two PCR steps, with a second sample barcode and Illumina TruSeq adapters added in the second step. The libraries were sequenced on an Illumina NovaSeq using 2 x 150 bp paired-end reads. For the original study's pipeline: Demultiplexing of reads and collapsing into UMI-guided consensus sequences were performed with migec v1.2.7. With mixcr v2.1.11, UMI consensuses were aligned to TRA and TRB V and J templates and assembled into clonotypes. Clonotypes were classified as expanded or contracted when called significant by both edgeR and NoisET, with noise models trained on biological replicates. edgeR calls used a false discovery rate-adjusted p below 0.01 and a log2 fold-change threshold of 1. As an exploratory analysis of dynamics, max-normalized trajectories of the 1000 most abundant clonotypes were examined by PCA with hierarchical clustering. The CD4 or CD8 phenotype of responding clones was assigned using the separately sequenced CD4+ and CD8+ repertoires. The public reads were run again by TCRdb, first through fastp at Q25 and then through MiXCR, and only productive beta chains were kept. Under each unique CDR3 protein, matching rows form one entry showing the most common genes and DNA. The V and J calls here are based on TCRdb, not the publication. Here the sample has 68,000 or so distinct CDR3 sequences; about a sixth occur a single time. Roughly 30% of the sample is in the top ten clones.

The sequencing input was PBMCs or a T cell subset sorted from them (not recorded which). The TCR comes from an adult woman who had mild COVID-19 (a few samples of this study predate the infection). The sample titles of this study are shuffled in the database, so cell type and time point are left out; the donor was told from shared clones. The chain is made from TRBV20-1 and TRBJ2-7; TRBD1 might be the D gene, on 6 matching bases. The CDR3 amino acid sequence is: CSARGWTDDGYEQYF. The DNA sequence follows: TGCAGTGCTAGGGGGTGGACAGACGACGGTTACGAGCAGTACTTC.